This T cell receptor beta chain was recorded in a study of identical twins. MiXCR was run by TCRdb on the 5' RACE reads, yielding one entry per CDR3 protein. The repertoire holds roughly 470,000 distinct CDR3 sequences, with about 13% as singletons. This clonotype was counted many times. The antigen remains unidentified. Study findings and constraints: The authors drew conclusions from cross-sectional statistical analysis rather than following the same donors.

The same data also went into a second study, on yellow fever vaccine responses in identical twins.

Specimen: CD4+ T cells sorted from blood. The sequence was collected from a woman between 18 and 29 years old in good health.

The CDR3 sequence: CASSSSVPYQETQYF. The CDR3 DNA sequence: TGTGCCAGCAGTTCTAGCGTTCCCTACCAAGAGACCCAGTACTTC. The chain recombines TRBV28 with TRBJ2-5, with D perhaps matching TRBD2 (6 bases). The V and J ends lost 4 bases and 0 bases respectively, with 12 bases between them. Germline CDR1 and CDR2: MDHEN and SYDVKM. This CDR3 comprises 15 residues.